The sequence of this T cell receptor beta chain was determined in a study of blood T cell repertoires in COVID-19. Overall study: Acute and convalescent COVID-19 samples came from the United States, Italy and Spain. The cDNA or gDNA used as material had been derived from T cells, B-cell-depleted T cells, or PBMCs.

V dropped 3 bases and J dropped 1; count of bases not matched to a gene: 8. CDR1 SGDLS and CDR2 YYNGEE come from the germline V gene. The CDR3 loop spans 17 amino acids. Authors' data handling: Nucleated cell counts were estimated from reference gene primer amplification. Sequencing used immunoSEQ multiplex PCR; TCRdb keeps in-frame clones, though not all of them. That table gives V, J and clone size, and the DNA gave D and trimming. The sample yields over 300,000 clones, 70% to 90% seen once. Sequencing was performed on peripheral blood. V is TRBV9 and J is TRBJ1-3; TRBD1 aligns across 9 bases. This sequence originates from a man aged 35 to 55 with acute or convalescent COVID-19. The CDR3 DNA is TGTGCCAGCAGCGACACCGGGACAGGGCTATCTGGAAACACCATATATTTT. It codes for CASSDTGTGLSGNTIYF.